A selection of T cell receptor beta chains follows, all from one sample in a study of blood T cell repertoires in COVID-19. Clones were read by immunoSEQ multiplex PCR, and TCRdb kept only the in-frame ones, dropping some. The profile shows about 110,000 clones, 70% to 90% of them singletons. The specimen was peripheral blood. These receptors all stem from a human donor in a cohort sampled during active COVID-19. Each CDR3 is given without its conserved first and last residue. Some rows have no size entry. The others give once, few or many, or a class for an expanded clone.

CDR3aa: ASSSDEKLF; abundance: few; v_gene: TRBV5-4; j_gene: TRBJ1-4
CDR3aa: ASSQDLTDTQY; abundance: .; v_gene: TRBV4-2; j_gene: TRBJ2-3
CDR3aa: ASSWERGQQETQY; abundance: .; v_gene: TRBV5-1; j_gene: TRBJ2-5
CDR3aa: ASSTDRRLHEQF; abundance: .; v_gene: TRBV5-4; j_gene: TRBJ2-1
CDR3aa: ASSLKVKGVGASTDTQY; abundance: .; v_gene: TRBV7-9; j_gene: TRBJ2-3
CDR3aa: ASSPIVGLSNSYEQY; abundance: .; v_gene: TRBV18; j_gene: TRBJ2-7
CDR3aa: AIFNDRFYEQY; abundance: .; v_gene: TRBV10-3; j_gene: TRBJ2-7
CDR3aa: ASNLPVNEQF; abundance: .; v_gene: TRBV6-5; j_gene: TRBJ2-1
CDR3aa: SARDKQGRNTEAF; abundance: few; v_gene: TRBV20-1; j_gene: TRBJ1-1
CDR3aa: ASSVAGNQRETQY; abundance: .; v_gene: TRBV9; j_gene: TRBJ2-5
CDR3aa: ASRHWGEAATNEKLF; abundance: .; v_gene: TRBV5-1; j_gene: TRBJ1-4
CDR3aa: ASSQGQAPNQPQH; abundance: .; v_gene: TRBV23-1; j_gene: TRBJ1-5
CDR3aa: ASIAYRDRLNQPQH; abundance: .; v_gene: TRBV21-1; j_gene: TRBJ1-5
CDR3aa: ASSRDRLETQY; abundance: .; v_gene: TRBV7-3; j_gene: TRBJ2-5
CDR3aa: ASTDRFGNSPLH; abundance: .; v_gene: TRBV19; j_gene: TRBJ1-6
CDR3aa: ASSLIQAGTEAF; abundance: .; v_gene: TRBV5-1; j_gene: TRBJ1-1
CDR3aa: ASSPGQGPETQY; abundance: once; v_gene: TRBV11-2; j_gene: TRBJ2-5
CDR3aa: ASSSLAGGTDTQY; abundance: .; v_gene: TRBV7-2; j_gene: TRBJ2-3
CDR3aa: ASSQSQGKNTEAF; abundance: .; v_gene: TRBV23-1; j_gene: TRBJ1-1